This T cell receptor (beta chain) was captured in a study of naive and memory T cell subsets (dated 2017 in TCRdb). Notes on the research overall: Sorted naive and memory T cell subsets from peripheral blood were analyzed in the study using a UMI-based, open-source pipeline for TCR alpha and beta sequencing. The results of the functional CMV T cell responses matched the IgG serology results in every case. RNA was DNase-treated and reverse transcribed with TCR constant-region primers, mostly using SuperScript III. General findings and caveats noted by the study authors: RNA-based TCR counts may be affected by expression changes linked to T cell activation and differentiation. After error correction, over 90% of naive TCR sequences appeared only once, giving much steeper abundance distributions than memory subsets. Each clonotype was defined as a single alpha or beta chain sequence rather than as a paired alpha/beta receptor. No ground truth was available to validate the repertoire findings for the naive and memory subsets. The abundance of TCRs followed a power law with an exponent that differed between naive and memory subsets yet stayed consistent across the three individuals. In both CD4 and CD8 cells, going from naive through CM, EM and EMRA, the Gini index went up while Shannon and inverse Simpson diversity went down.

Receptors were amplified or captured by UMI-ligation and nested PCR. An equimolar mix of two oligonucleotides covering both TRBC1 and TRBC2 was used as the beta constant-region primer. T4 RNA ligase 1 ligated a single-stranded oligonucleotide carrying the SP2 primer and a 12-nucleotide UMI to the cDNA 3' end. The ligated cDNA went through four rounds of PCR with nested alpha and beta constant-region primers together with the SP2 primer. The ligation reaction was incubated at 16°C for about 19-24 hours. PCR2 was typically performed as a SYBR Green qPCR and was stopped at a predetermined threshold so that over-amplification was prevented. Every purification after the first one was done using Agencourt AMPure XP magnetic beads. Library amounts were measured by Qubit and library quality was assessed on a TapeStation, where the main peak was expected at around 650 bp. Pooled libraries were sequenced on an Illumina MiSeq using v2 2x251 paired-end kits, and typically roughly 1-2.1 million reads were obtained per sample. Each sample was pooled at about 4.3 nM, and roughly 4.5-7.5% PhiX was included to help cluster recognition. In the original analysis: Using tag matching that tolerated one base-pair mismatch, Decombinator assigned V and J genes to FASTQ reads that had been processed by Demultiplexor. Collapsinator used UMIs to correct both sequencing errors and frequency errors arising from PCR heterogeneity. TCRs were translated and CDR3s were extracted from the conserved cysteine to the FGXG phenylalanine by CDR3Translator, with non-productive sequences being flagged. Gini, Shannon entropy and inverse Simpson indices were computed after subsampling the repertoires to the same number of UMI-defined TCRs. Within the linear range, a power law was fitted by maximum likelihood to the distributions of clonotype abundance. For one naive CD8 sample, the pipeline and MIGEC produced similar UMI counts, unique TCR numbers and clonal distributions. A set of several thousand CMV-associated CDR3 sequences, compiled from VDJdb and a published dataset, was used to search the repertoires. The raw public data were reprocessed by TCRdb itself: fastp quality trimming at Q25, MiXCR clonotype calling, in-frame beta chains only. Each CDR3 protein appears once, grouped with its most common genes and DNA. These V and J calls are TCRdb output, not the study's own analysis. The sample profile shows about 90,000 distinct CDR3 sequences; 7% to 8% of them were found once. The top ten clonotypes cover 1.6% of the sample.

TCR alpha and beta chain libraries were amplified separately from the second PCR step onward. The CMV status of each donor was determined by measuring IFNgamma production from CD4+ T cells after fresh PBMCs had been stimulated overnight with CMV viral lysate. Miltenyi beads were used first to positively select CD4 T cells, and CD8 T cells were then positively selected from the CD4-negative fraction. After staining for CD3, CD4, CD8, CD45RA, CD27 and a live/dead dye, cells were sorted on a BD Aria II into four subsets based on CD45RA and CD27. Blood was obtained from a few healthy volunteers, and the blood from each volunteer was fractionated into CD4 and CD8 T cells and subsequently into four differentiation subsets. About 110 ml of peripheral blood was drawn per donor, and PBMC were isolated by Ficoll-Paque PLUS density-gradient centrifugation. The sorted cells were lysed in RLT buffer, after which RNA was extracted using a Qiagen RNeasy kit and kept at -80 degrees C.

As for this clonotype: Its cognate antigen has yet to be identified. Base qualities are not at hand, and no much larger clone is one base apart.

From the cysteine up to the phenylalanine, the CDR3 has a length of 16 residues. The retained sequence is limited to the CDR3, 48 bases, with the frame set at the first base. Germline trimming amounts to 0 bases on V and 3 bases on J, with 3 as the count of junction bases outside the gene matches. Reading the germline V gene gives CDR1 LGHNA and CDR2 YSLEER. Material for sequencing was central memory CD4+ T cells from blood. The intended sense of this specimen's cell subset or site label: central memory, CD45RA- CD27+. This clonotype was sampled from a human donor in good health. The rearrangement joined TRBV4-3 to TRBJ2-3; a stretch of 10 junction bases matches TRBD1. The CDR3 protein sequence reads: CASSQDTGQGTDTQYF. The DNA is TGCGCCAGCAGCCAAGATACGGGACAGGGGACAGATACGCAGTATTTT.